One sample yielded the 6 T cell receptor beta chains listed below, sequenced in a study of blood T cell repertoires in COVID-19. Assay: immunoSEQ multiplex PCR; the TCRdb copy retains only in-frame clones and omits some. Of about 320,000 clones listed, over 90% are singletons. Material for sequencing was PBMCs or T cells enriched from blood (not recorded which). These receptors originate from a woman aged 25-40 years who had been exposed to COVID-19.

This rearrangement joins TRBV7-8 to TRBJ1-5, with no clear D. The CDR3 sequence is 15 residues long. The V end lost 1 base, the J end lost 3 bases, and 10 bases lay between the germline ends. Germline V gene data show CDR1 as SGHVS and CDR2 as FQNEAQ. CDR3 in DNA: TGTGCCAGCAGCTTAGGCGGAGGCTCCAATCAGCCCCAGCATTTT. Translation gives CASSLGGGSNQPQHF.

This clone was detected only once. This rearrangement joins TRBV5-5 to TRBJ2-2, with D possibly matching TRBD2 (7 bases). From germline, CDR1 is SGHKS and CDR2 YYEKEE (reference sequence). V lost 1 base, J lost 4 bases, and 14 bases lay in between. The CDR3 is 16 amino acids. CDR3 loop: CASSLYLGGGTGELFF. CDR3 in DNA: TGTGCCAGCAGCTTGTATCTGGGAGGGGGCACCGGGGAGCTGTTTTTT.

This clone has a single count. The chain recombines TRBV2 with TRBJ2-3; D may be TRBD2 (6 bases). In germline, CDR1 is SNHLY, CDR2 FYNNEI. The CDR3 consists of 16 residues. The ends were cut back, 5 bases at V and 5 bases at J, with 20 bases in the middle. The CDR3 region has the DNA TGTGCCAGCAGTCTTACCCCCCCTTCGGAGGGAGATACGCAGTATTTT. Translation: CASSLTPPSEGDTQYF.

The chain links TRBV9 to TRBJ2-3, with 9 bases that match TRBD2. The CDR3 extends over 16 amino acids. V gave up 3 bases and J gave up 4 bases; unmatched junction bases: 9. Germline lookup yields CDR1 SGDLS and CDR2 YYNGEE. The CDR3 DNA reads as TGTGCCAGCAGCGCTTCTAGCGGGAATGGAGCAGATACGCAGTATTTT. This translates into CASSASSGNGADTQYF.

The chain links TRBV10-3 to TRBJ1-2; 11 bases match TRBD1. After removal of 0 bases from V and 8 bases from J, the junction contained 2 bases not matched to a gene. The CDR3 has 14 amino acids. The V gene's germline CDR1 is ENHRY and CDR2 SYGVKD. CDR3 sequence (DNA): TGTGCCATCAGTGAGTCAAGGACAGGGGGCGGCTACACCTTC. Encoded protein: CAISESRTGGGYTF.

The chain employs TRBV11-1 and TRBJ2-1, with D unclear. The V end lost 6 bases, the J end lost 0 bases, and 15 bases lay between the germline ends. The CDR3 covers 16 residues. Germline values: CDR1 SGHAT, CDR2 FQDESV (reference sequence). CDR3 sequence: CASRTARVSSYNEQFF. In nucleotides, the CDR3 is TGTGCCAGCAGGACTGCCAGAGTCAGCTCCTACAATGAGCAGTTCTTC.